What follows are 12 T cell receptor beta chains derived from one specimen sequenced in a study of T cells after yellow fever vaccination. One entry per CDR3 protein results from TCRdb running MiXCR on the 5' RACE reads. The sample holds roughly 300,000 distinct CDR3 sequences, 8.1% seen once. Sequencing was performed on PBMCs, taken about 49 days after the first yellow fever vaccination. These receptors originate from a young man who received the YFV17D yellow fever vaccine.

The rearrangement links TRBV7-2 to TRBJ2-3; TRBD2 matches at 14 bases. The V and J ends lost 8 bases and 1 base, in that order; junction bases with no gene match: 8. Germline CDR1 and CDR2: SGHTA and FQGNSA. CDR3 length: 17 residues. CDR3 nucleotides: TGTGCCAGCGGACTAGCGGGGGGCGTGTGGGGCACAGATACGCAGTATTTT. It is translated as CASGLAGGVWGTDTQYF. The whole variable domain, remainder taken from reference TRBV7-2 and TRBJ2-3, is GAGVSQSPSNKVTEKGKDVELRCDPISGHTALYWYRQSLGQGLEFLIYFQGNSAPDKSGLPSDRFSAERTGGSVSTLTIQRTQQEDSAVYLCASGLAGGVWGTDTQYFGPGTRLTVL.

This chain connects TRBV20-1 to TRBJ2-1; 7 nucleotides agree with TRBD2. Germline V gene data show CDR1 as DFQATT and CDR2 as SNEGSKA (reference sequence). This CDR3 has 14 residues. The J segment lost 4 bases and the V segment lost 3 bases, leaving 6 bases of the junction unmatched. CDR3: CSASASGAYNEQFF. CDR3 nucleotide sequence: TGCAGTGCTAGTGCCAGCGGGGCTTACAATGAGCAGTTCTTC.

This clonotype was found a few times. The chain carries TRBV7-8 and TRBJ1-1, with D perhaps matching TRBD1 (6 bases). Per the germline V gene, CDR1 is SGHVS and CDR2 is FQNEAQ. CDR3 length: 14 amino acids. Trimming took 8 bases from V and 5 from J, leaving 18 bases between them. CDR3 DNA sequence: TGTGCCAGCGCCCCTAACACAGGGCCTACTGAAGCTTTCTTT. Translated: CASAPNTGPTEAFF.

This clonotype was seen a handful of times. V and J are TRBV7-2 and TRBJ2-7, with D unresolved. CDR3 length: 14 amino acids. V lost 3 bases and J 2 bases, leaving 11 bases between the germline ends. Germline CDR1 SGHTA, CDR2 FQGNSA. The CDR3 is CASSLIGSPYEQYF. The DNA for the CDR3 is TGTGCCAGCAGCTTGATAGGGTCCCCCTACGAGCAGTACTTC.

The table lists this clonotype with a few counts. J is TRBJ2-7 and V is TRBV9; 9 bases agree with TRBD2. This CDR3 contains 17 residues. Trimming took 3 bases from V and 2 from J; bases not matched to a gene: 12. In germline, CDR1 is SGDLS, CDR2 YYNGEE. CDR3 nucleotide sequence: TGTGCCAGCAGCGGCCCCGGTTTGCGGGGGGGCACCTACGAGCAGTACTTC. As protein: CASSGPGLRGGTYEQYF.

This rearrangement joins TRBV4-2 to TRBJ2-6; 7 bases are a match to TRBD1. The V segment lost 4 bases and the J segment 0 bases; nucleotides outside the gene matches: 3. This CDR3 has 16 residues. Per germline, CDR1 LGHNA and CDR2 YNFKEQ. CDR3 loop: CASSRQGFSGANVLTF. CDR3 nucleotides: TGTGCCAGCAGCCGACAGGGATTCTCTGGGGCCAACGTCCTGACTTTC.

There are a few counts of this clonotype. This chain links TRBV12-3 or TRBV12-4 with TRBJ2-5, with 7 bases aligning to TRBD1. The CDR3 contains 15 residues. Trimming at V came to 4 bases and at J to 5 bases, leaving 10 bases not matched to a gene. The CDR3 loop reads CASSSPEGGFETQYF. CDR3 nucleotides: TGTGCCAGCAGTTCACCCGAAGGGGGCTTTGAGACCCAGTACTTC.

This clonotype was detected a few times. CDR3 in DNA: TGTGCCAGCTCAAACACACGTTCAGAGACCCAGTACTTC. It translates to CASSNTRSETQYF. V usage is TRBV18 and J usage is TRBJ2-5; D remains unclear. Germline CDR1 is KGHSH and CDR2 is LQKENI. Trimming cost V 5 bases and J 4 bases, with 11 bases left between them. This CDR3 is built from 13 residues.

Of note for this clonotype: At one end, the junction sequence differs from germline, possibly due to a read error. This chain joins TRBV20-1 and TRBJ1-2; no clear D. Looked up from germline, CDR1 is DFQATT and CDR2 is SNEGSKA (reference sequence). The length of the CDR3 is 13 residues. CDR3 amino acids: CSARTVTNYGFTF. In DNA, the CDR3 is TGCAGTGCGAGGACCGTGACCAACTATGGCTTCACCTTC.

This chain joins TRBV5-1 and TRBJ2-1, with D perhaps matching TRBD1 or TRBD2 (5 bases each). V was cut by 2 bases and J by 8 bases, with 8 bases left in between. CDR3 length: 12 amino acids. Germline V gene sequence: CDR1 SGHRS, CDR2 YFSETQ. The DNA for the CDR3 is TGCGCCAGCAGCTTCCTGGGGGATGAGCAGTTCTTC. Its translation: CASSFLGDEQFF.

This clonotype was detected only a few times. The chain has TRBV7-3 and TRBJ2-3; D ambiguous. This CDR3 contains 14 residues. The germline CDR1 and CDR2 sequences are SGHTA and FQGTGA. With 5 bases removed from V and 8 bases from J, the gap between germline ends came to 17 bases. Here the CDR3 reads CASSPRVQAGTQYF. The CDR3 DNA reads TGTGCCAGCAGCCCTAGGGTCCAGGCTGGTACGCAGTATTTT. The entire variable domain, with the rest obtained from reference TRBV7-3 and TRBJ2-3, is as follows: GAGVSQTPSNKVTEKGKYVELRCDPISGHTALYWYRQSLGQGPEFLIYFQGTGAADDSGLPNDRFFAVRPEGSVSTLKIQRTERGDSAVYLCASSPRVQAGTQYFGPGTRLTVL.

This clonotype has only a few counts. The rearrangement links TRBV20-1 to TRBJ1-5, with 7 bases fitting TRBD1. V lost 6 bases to trimming and J lost 1 base; unmatched junction nucleotides: 6. From germline, CDR1 is DFQATT and CDR2 SNEGSKA (reference sequence). The CDR3 sequence is 14 residues long. The CDR3 loop reads CSARDSTSNQPQHF. Written as DNA, the CDR3 is TGCAGTGCGCGGGACAGTACGAGCAATCAGCCCCAGCATTTT.